A selection of T cell receptor beta chains follows, all from one sample in a study of T-cell memory formation after mild COVID-19. TCRdb reanalysed the 5' RACE reads using MiXCR and keeps one entry per CDR3 protein. The sample lists some 88,000 distinct CDR3 sequences; around a quarter were seen once. Sequencing input: PBMCs or a T cell subset sorted from them (not recorded which). The receptors derive from a man younger than 35 who had mild COVID-19 (a few samples of this study predate the infection). Cell type and time point are not known. Both conserved end residues are part of each CDR3. The D gene is left open where the match is weak. Not every row has a clone size; where given, it reads once, few, many or a size class.

size	D	V	J	CDR3	DNA
many	TRBD2	TRBV7-9	TRBJ2-1	CASSLGGTEQFF	TGTGCCAGCAGCTTGGGGGGGACTGAGCAGTTCTTC
.	.	TRBV7-8	TRBJ1-5	CASSLEVKPQHF	TGTGCCAGCAGCTTAGAAGTAAAGCCCCAGCATTTT
few	TRBD2	TRBV6-6	TRBJ2-3	CAGQRGLPDTQYF	TGTGCCGGCCAGCGGGGGTTACCAGATACGCAGTATTTT
.	.	TRBV4-3	TRBJ1-5	CASSQRDHTSNQPQHF	TGCGCCAGCAGCCAAAGGGACCACACCAGCAATCAGCCCCAGCATTTT
.	.	TRBV5-5	TRBJ2-7	CASSSGFYEQYF	TGTGCCAGCAGCTCTGGGTTTTACGAGCAGTACTTC
.	.	TRBV5-1	TRBJ2-7	CASRLGRDEQYF	TGCGCCAGCAGATTGGGCAGGGACGAGCAGTACTTC
.	TRBD2	TRBV7-7	TRBJ2-1	CASSFGGEGNEQFF	TGTGCTAGCAGCTTTGGCGGGGAGGGTAATGAGCAGTTCTTC
many	.	TRBV5-6	TRBJ2-1	CASSLWASLINEQFF	TGTGCCAGCAGCTTGTGGGCCTCCTTGATCAATGAGCAGTTCTTC
.	TRBD1	TRBV7-9	TRBJ1-6	CASSTTGGNSPLHF	TGTGCCAGCAGTACTACAGGGGGGAATTCACCCCTCCACTTT
.	TRBD2	TRBV7-9	TRBJ2-1	CASSLLAGVSYNEQFF	TGTGCCAGCAGCTTACTAGCGGGGGTCTCCTACAATGAGCAGTTCTTC
few	TRBD2	TRBV3-1	TRBJ2-1	CASSQASAGGLHNEQFF	TGTGCCAGCAGCCAAGCCTCGGCGGGGGGCCTACACAATGAGCAGTTCTTC
few	.	TRBV7-9	TRBJ2-3	CASKGKDTQYF	TGTGCCAGCAAGGGGAAAGATACGCAGTATTTT
.	.	TRBV5-6	TRBJ2-7	CASSSDTAYEQYF	TGTGCCAGCAGCTCGGACACCGCCTACGAGCAGTACTTC
few	.	TRBV4-3	TRBJ2-6	CASSLNTGANVLTF	TGCGCCAGCAGCCTCAATACTGGGGCCAACGTCCTGACTTTC
.	TRBD1	TRBV7-3	TRBJ2-1	CASSLETGGANEQFF	TGTGCCAGCAGCTTAGAGACAGGGGGCGCAAATGAGCAGTTCTTC
.	TRBD2	TRBV4-3	TRBJ2-5	CASSQRGGETQYF	TGCGCCAGCAGCCAACGGGGGGGAGAGACCCAGTACTTC
.	.	TRBV4-1	TRBJ2-2	CASRNGGGELFF	TGCGCCAGCAGAAACGGTGGCGGGGAGCTGTTTTTT
.	.	TRBV6-5	TRBJ2-6	CASSLQSFSSGANVLTF	TGTGCCAGCAGTTTGCAGTCCTTCTCCTCTGGGGCCAACGTCCTGACTTTC
.	.	TRBV12-3/TRBV12-4	TRBJ1-1	CASSAWGGSDTEAFF	TGTGCCAGCAGTGCCTGGGGTGGGTCCGACACTGAAGCTTTCTTT
.	.	TRBV23-1	TRBJ2-7	CASSPRGSYEQYF	TGCGCCAGCAGTCCCAGGGGCTCCTACGAGCAGTACTTC
.	.	TRBV7-9	TRBJ2-2	CASSLPVTGELFF	TGTGCCAGCAGCCTTCCTGTCACCGGGGAGCTGTTTTTT
few	.	TRBV20-1	TRBJ2-7	CSVPASLPYEQYF	TGCAGTGTCCCAGCGTCCCTCCCCTACGAGCAGTACTTC
few	TRBD1	TRBV6-5	TRBJ1-1	CASKQGQGARTEAFF	TGTGCCAGCAAACAGGGACAGGGGGCGAGGACTGAAGCTTTCTTT
few	.	TRBV4-1	TRBJ1-1	CASSQGFRGAETEAFF	TGCGCCAGCAGCCAAGGATTTAGGGGCGCGGAGACTGAAGCTTTCTTT
many	.	TRBV20-1	TRBJ2-4	CSARDLETAKNIQYF	TGCAGTGCTAGAGATCTGGAGACAGCTAAAAACATTCAGTACTTC
few	.	TRBV9	TRBJ2-7	CASSEGGIDYEQYF	TGTGCCAGCAGCGAGGGGGGGATCGACTACGAGCAGTACTTC
.	.	TRBV6-5	TRBJ1-1	CASRLGRGTTEAFF	TGTGCCAGCAGGCTCGGGCGGGGGACAACTGAAGCTTTCTTT
.	.	TRBV7-9	TRBJ2-2	CASSPAGAMSTGELFF	TGTGCCAGCTCCCCTGCAGGGGCCATGAGCACCGGGGAGCTGTTTTTT
.	TRBD1	TRBV6-5	TRBJ2-7	CASSYAGGYEQYF	TGTGCCAGCAGTTACGCAGGGGGCTACGAGCAGTACTTC
.	.	TRBV5-6	TRBJ2-3	CASSRTDTQYF	TGTGCCAGCAGCAGAACAGATACGCAGTATTTT
few	.	TRBV12-3/TRBV12-4	TRBJ1-4	CASSTLQGINEKLFF	TGTGCCAGCAGTACCCTTCAGGGGATCAATGAAAAACTGTTTTTT
few	.	TRBV7-8	TRBJ1-6	CASSFRAGNSNSPLHF	TGTGCCAGCAGCTTCAGGGCGGGGAATTCTAATTCACCCCTCCACTTT
.	TRBD1	TRBV28	TRBJ1-5	CASSDRGNFNQPQHF	TGTGCCAGCAGCGACAGGGGCAACTTCAATCAGCCCCAGCATTTT
.	.	TRBV10-3	TRBJ2-6	CAISGTKGLGANVLTF	TGTGCCATCAGTGGTACGAAAGGGCTTGGGGCCAACGTCCTGACTTTC